This T cell receptor (beta chain) was recorded in a study of shared clonotypes between healthy human individuals. Genomic DNA came from 85 million to 95 million PBMCs in unsorted samples. Germline CDR1 SGHAT, CDR2 FQNNGV. Trimming cost V 0 bases and J 10 bases, with 10 bases left between them. The CDR3 contains 13 residues. At the deep level, the assay was run. Genomic DNA belonging to each subset was distributed in equal measure over several immunoSEQ plates. Original processing methods: ImmunoSEQ output lacked quality scores and full-length reads, limiting matched filtering. Repertoires were generated with immunoSEQ multiplex PCR, while TCRdb's copy carries only in-frame clones and drops some. D and trimming were read from the DNA, whereas the V and J calls and clone size are those reported in that table. The table includes about half a million clones, 70% to 80% detected once. This clone was observed once.

The V and J genes are TRBV11-2 and TRBJ1-3; the D is unclear. The receptor was isolated from a woman in her forties in good health. Some clones in this sample may be carry-over from other donors' samples. Sequencing was done on a sample of PBMCs. CDR3 sequence (DNA): TGTGCCAGCAGCTTAGATCGAACCGAAACCATATATTTT. Translating gives CASSLDRTETIYF. The full variable domain, its missing parts supplied by reference TRBV11-2 and TRBJ1-3, is EAGVAQSPRYKIIEKRQSVAFWCNPISGHATLYWYQQILGQGPKLLIQFQNNGVVDDSQLPKDRFSAERLKGVDSTLKIQPAKLEDSAVYLCASSLDRTETIYFGEGSWLTVV.